This T cell receptor beta chain is drawn from a study of CD8+CD57+ T cells in acquired aplastic anemia. Study at large: Quantities of DNA derived from sorted CD4+ and CD8+ cells averaged approximately 3.5 ug.

About this clonotype: The junction departs from germline at one end; a sequencing error may be responsible.

All sequencing subjects had displayed CD8+CD57+ cell expansion on flow cytometry. Every patient was diagnosed with severe acquired aplastic anemia. CDR3 length equals 15 residues. Germline V gene sequence: CDR1 SNHLY, CDR2 FYNNEI. The use of genomic DNA as template underpinned the TCR beta VDJ and CDR3 profiling. TCRdb passed the reads through MiXCR, listing each CDR3 protein once. The sample carries about 270,000 distinct CDR3 sequences, approximately 82% recorded once. The chain recombines TRBV2 with TRBJ2-1; D may match TRBD1 or TRBD2 (5 bases each). Sequenced: sorted CD4+, CD8+, or CD8+CD57+ T cells (not recorded which) from PBMCs. This receptor was identified in a human donor with aplastic anemia. The CDR3 DNA sequence: TGTGCCAGCAGCAGACAGAGCGGTACCTCCGGGGAGCTGTTCTTT. This sequence encodes CASSRQSGTSGELFF.